This T cell receptor (beta chain) was recovered during a study of beta chain features in type 1 diabetes. Study-wide results and caveats: People with Type 1 diabetes carried modestly yet significantly shorter TCRB CDR3s in all four CD4+ subsets.

The sequenced template was cDNA made from the entire isolated RNA. Sequencing of naive, central memory and regulatory T cell samples gave an average of around 3.8 million reads. Using immunoSEQ multiplex PCR, the repertoire was profiled, and TCRdb retains in-frame clones only, with some absent. The sample holds over 150,000 clones, under 9.5% seen once. Cells sorted by CD45RO/CCR7/CD25/CD127/CD95/CD27 comprised CD4+ naive, central memory, regulatory and stem cell-like memory cells. Every sorted population was more than 98% pure. Comments on this clone: Its target is not known.

Germline CDR1 reads MDHEN; CDR2 reads SYDVKM. V was shortened by 10 bases and J by 4 bases, with 13 bases between the two germline ends. The CDR3 runs to 12 residues. The sample was central memory CD4+ T cells from blood. The chain uses TRBV28 and TRBJ1-2, with TRBD1 as a possible D gene (6 bases). This clonotype was obtained from a man aged 18 to 29 with type 1 diabetes. DNA of the CDR3: TGTGCCACTACGGACAGATCCTATGGCTACACCTTC. The encoded protein is CATTDRSYGYTF.